This record covers a single T cell receptor (beta chain). This specimen belongs to a study of blood T cell repertoires in COVID-19. Clones were read by immunoSEQ multiplex PCR, and TCRdb kept only the in-frame ones, dropping some. The repertoire includes about 160,000 clones, 65% to 80% of them detected once, and roughly 8.4% sits in the top ten. Germline V gene sequence: CDR1 MGHRA, CDR2 YSYEKL. The ends lost 2 bases at V and 4 bases at J; junction bases unmatched: 15. The CDR3 runs 18 residues. This chain uses TRBV4-1 with TRBJ2-7, with TRBD1 identical over 9 bases. This TCR came from a man aged 55-75 years with acute or convalescent COVID-19. The sequencing sample was made of peripheral blood. The CDR3: CASSQRSPGQGLGYEQYF. CDR3 DNA: TGCGCCAGCAGCCAACGCAGTCCGGGACAGGGCCTTGGGTACGAGCAGTACTTC.